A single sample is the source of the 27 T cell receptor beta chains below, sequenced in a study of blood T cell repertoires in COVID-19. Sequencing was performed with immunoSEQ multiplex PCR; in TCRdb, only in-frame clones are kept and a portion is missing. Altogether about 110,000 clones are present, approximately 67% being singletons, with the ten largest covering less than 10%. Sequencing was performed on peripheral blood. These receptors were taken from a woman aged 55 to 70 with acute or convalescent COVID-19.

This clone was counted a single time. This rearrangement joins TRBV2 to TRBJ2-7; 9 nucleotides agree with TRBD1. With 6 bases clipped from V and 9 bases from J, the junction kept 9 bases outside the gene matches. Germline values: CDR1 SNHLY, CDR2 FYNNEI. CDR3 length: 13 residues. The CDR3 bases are TGTGCCAGCAGAGGACAGGGGATTAGCGGGCAGTACTTC. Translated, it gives CASRGQGISGQYF.

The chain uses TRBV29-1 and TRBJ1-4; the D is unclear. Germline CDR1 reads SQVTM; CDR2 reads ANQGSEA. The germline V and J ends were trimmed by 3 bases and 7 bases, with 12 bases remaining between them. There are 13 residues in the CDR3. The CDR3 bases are TGCAGCGTTGAGGAGTTACCGGGTGAAAAACTGTTTTTT. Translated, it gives CSVEELPGEKLFF.

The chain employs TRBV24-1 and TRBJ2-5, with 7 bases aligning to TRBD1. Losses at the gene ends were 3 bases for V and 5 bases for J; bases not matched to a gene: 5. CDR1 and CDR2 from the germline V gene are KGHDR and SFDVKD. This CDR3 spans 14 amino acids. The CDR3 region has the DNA TGTGCCACCAGTGATCGAACAGGGGACGAGACCCAGTACTTC. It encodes CATSDRTGDETQYF.

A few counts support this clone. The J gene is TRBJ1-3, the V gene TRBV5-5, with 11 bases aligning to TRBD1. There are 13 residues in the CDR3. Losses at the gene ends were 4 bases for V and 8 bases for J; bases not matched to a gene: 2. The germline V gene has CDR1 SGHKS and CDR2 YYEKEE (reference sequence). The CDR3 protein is CASSGTGGDTIYF. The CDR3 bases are TGTGCCAGCAGCGGGACAGGGGGAGACACCATATATTTT.

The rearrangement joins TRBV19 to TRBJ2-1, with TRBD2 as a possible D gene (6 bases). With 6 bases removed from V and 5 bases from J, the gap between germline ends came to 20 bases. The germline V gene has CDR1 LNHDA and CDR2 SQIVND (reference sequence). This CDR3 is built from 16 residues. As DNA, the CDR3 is TGTGCCAGTAGACGATTGGGGGACTCCCGTCACAATGAGCAGTTCTTC. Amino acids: CASRRLGDSRHNEQFF. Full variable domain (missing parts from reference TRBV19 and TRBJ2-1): DGGITQSPKYLFRKEGQNVTLSCEQNLNHDAMYWYRQDPGQGLRLIYYSQIVNDFQKGDIAEGYSVSREKKESFPLTVTSAQKNPTAFYLCASRRLGDSRHNEQFFGPGTRLTVL.

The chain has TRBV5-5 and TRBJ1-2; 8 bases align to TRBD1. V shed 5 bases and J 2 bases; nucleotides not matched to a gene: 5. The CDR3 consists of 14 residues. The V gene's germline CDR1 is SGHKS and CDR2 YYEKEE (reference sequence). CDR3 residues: CASSSRTGNYGYTF. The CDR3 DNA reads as TGTGCCAGCAGTTCTAGGACAGGGAACTATGGCTACACCTTC.

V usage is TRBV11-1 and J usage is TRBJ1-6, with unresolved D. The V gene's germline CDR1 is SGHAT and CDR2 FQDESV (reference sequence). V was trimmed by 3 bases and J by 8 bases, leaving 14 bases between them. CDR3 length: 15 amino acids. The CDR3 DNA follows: TGTGCCAGCAGCTTTGCGGCTCTGCCGGATTCACCCCTCCACTTT. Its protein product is CASSFAALPDSPLHF.

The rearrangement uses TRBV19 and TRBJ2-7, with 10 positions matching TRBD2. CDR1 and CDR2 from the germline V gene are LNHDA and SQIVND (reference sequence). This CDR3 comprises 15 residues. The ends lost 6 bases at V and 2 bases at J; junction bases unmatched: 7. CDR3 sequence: CASRTAGGAAYEQYF. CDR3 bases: TGTGCCAGTAGGACAGCGGGAGGGGCCGCCTACGAGCAGTACTTC. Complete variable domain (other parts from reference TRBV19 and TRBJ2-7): DGGITQSPKYLFRKEGQNVTLSCEQNLNHDAMYWYRQDPGQGLRLIYYSQIVNDFQKGDIAEGYSVSREKKESFPLTVTSAQKNPTAFYLCASRTAGGAAYEQYFGPGTRLTVT.

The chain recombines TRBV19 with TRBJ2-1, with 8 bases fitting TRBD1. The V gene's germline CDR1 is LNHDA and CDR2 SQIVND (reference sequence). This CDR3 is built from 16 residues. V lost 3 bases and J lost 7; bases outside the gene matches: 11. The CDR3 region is CASSMGWTGSLNEQFF. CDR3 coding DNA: TGTGCCAGTAGTATGGGATGGACAGGGTCTTTGAATGAGCAGTTCTTC.

CDR3 sequence reads: CASSFGQGTNYGYTF. CDR3 in DNA: TGTGCCAGCAGCTTTGGACAGGGGACTAACTATGGCTACACCTTC. J is TRBJ1-2 and V is TRBV5-4; TRBD1 matches at 9 bases. This CDR3 has 15 amino acids. V was pared by 2 bases and J by 0 bases, with 2 bases of the junction left unmatched. Germline loops: CDR1 SGHNT, CDR2 YYREEE (reference sequence).

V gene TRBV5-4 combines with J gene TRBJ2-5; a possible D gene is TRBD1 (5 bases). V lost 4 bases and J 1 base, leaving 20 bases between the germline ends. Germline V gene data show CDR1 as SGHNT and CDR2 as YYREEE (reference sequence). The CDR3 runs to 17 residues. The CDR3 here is CASSLGRLSAFQETQYF. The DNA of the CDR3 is TGTGCCAGCAGCCTGGGGCGATTATCAGCGTTCCAAGAGACCCAGTACTTC.

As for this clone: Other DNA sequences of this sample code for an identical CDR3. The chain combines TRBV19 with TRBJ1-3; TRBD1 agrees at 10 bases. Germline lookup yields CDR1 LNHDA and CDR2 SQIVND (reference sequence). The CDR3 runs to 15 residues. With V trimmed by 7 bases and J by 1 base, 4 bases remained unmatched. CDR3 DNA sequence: TGTGCCAGTAATAGACAGGGGGCGTCTGGAAACACCATATATTTT. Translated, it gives CASNRQGASGNTIYF.

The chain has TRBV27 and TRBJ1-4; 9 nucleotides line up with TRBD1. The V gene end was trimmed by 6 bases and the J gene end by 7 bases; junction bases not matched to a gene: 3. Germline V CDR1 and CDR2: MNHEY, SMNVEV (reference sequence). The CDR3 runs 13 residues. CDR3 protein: CASRLQGAEKLFF. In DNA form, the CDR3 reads TGTGCCAGCAGACTACAGGGGGCTGAAAAACTGTTTTTT.

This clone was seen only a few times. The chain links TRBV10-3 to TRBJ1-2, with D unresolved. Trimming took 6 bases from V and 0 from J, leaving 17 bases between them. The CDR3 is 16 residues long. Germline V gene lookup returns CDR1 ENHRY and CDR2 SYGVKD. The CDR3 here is CAISSFKTAANYGYTF. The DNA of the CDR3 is TGTGCCATCAGCTCATTCAAAACAGCAGCTAACTATGGCTACACCTTC.

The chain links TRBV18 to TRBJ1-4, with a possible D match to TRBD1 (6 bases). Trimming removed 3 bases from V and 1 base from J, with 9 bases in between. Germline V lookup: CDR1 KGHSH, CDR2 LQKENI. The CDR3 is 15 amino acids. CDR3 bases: TGTGCCAGCTCACCGACAGGAGGAACTAATGAAAAACTGTTTTTT. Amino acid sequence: CASSPTGGTNEKLFF.

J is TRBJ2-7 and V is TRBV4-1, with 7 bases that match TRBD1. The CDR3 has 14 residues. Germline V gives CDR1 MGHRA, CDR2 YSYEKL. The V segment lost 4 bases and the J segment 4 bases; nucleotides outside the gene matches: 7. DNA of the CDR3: TGCGCCAGCAGCCCCGACAGGGTCTTATACGAGCAGTACTTC. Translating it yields CASSPDRVLYEQYF.

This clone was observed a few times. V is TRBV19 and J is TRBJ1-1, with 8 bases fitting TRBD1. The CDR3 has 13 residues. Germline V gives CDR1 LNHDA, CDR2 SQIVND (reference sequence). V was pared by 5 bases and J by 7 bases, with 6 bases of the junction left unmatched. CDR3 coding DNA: TGTGCCAGTAGTGCGGGACAGGCATTTGAAGCTTTCTTT. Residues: CASSAGQAFEAFF.

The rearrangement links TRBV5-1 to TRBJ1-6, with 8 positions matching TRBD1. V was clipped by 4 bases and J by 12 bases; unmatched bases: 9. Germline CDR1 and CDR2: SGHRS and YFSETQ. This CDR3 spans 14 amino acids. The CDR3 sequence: CASSQGQASVPLHF. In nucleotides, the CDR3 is TGCGCCAGCAGCCAGGGACAGGCTTCGGTACCCCTCCACTTT.

For the CDR3, the DNA is TGTGCCAGCAGCGTAGCCCCAGATACAGGGGTTCGTTACGAGCAGTACTTC. Encoded protein: CASSVAPDTGVRYEQYF. J is TRBJ2-7 and V is TRBV9; 7 nucleotides align to TRBD1. Germline values: CDR1 SGDLS, CDR2 YYNGEE. The CDR3 is 17 residues long. The J segment lost 4 bases and the V segment lost 0 bases, leaving 13 bases of the junction unmatched. The full variable domain, its missing parts supplied by reference TRBV9 and TRBJ2-7, is DSGVTQTPKHLITATGQRVTLRCSPRSGDLSVYWYQQSLDQGLQFLIQYYNGEERAKGNILERFSAQQFPDLHSELNLSSLELGDSALYFCASSVAPDTGVRYEQYFGPGTRLTVT.

CDR3 sequence reads: CASSFGGALDTQYF. For the CDR3, the DNA is TGCGCCAGCAGCTTCGGGGGGGCCCTCGATACGCAGTATTTT. J is TRBJ2-3 and V is TRBV5-1, with 8 bases aligning to TRBD2. The CDR3 runs 14 residues. Germline V gives CDR1 SGHRS, CDR2 YFSETQ. Germline trimming cut 2 bases from V and 6 bases from J; bases unmatched to any gene: 5.

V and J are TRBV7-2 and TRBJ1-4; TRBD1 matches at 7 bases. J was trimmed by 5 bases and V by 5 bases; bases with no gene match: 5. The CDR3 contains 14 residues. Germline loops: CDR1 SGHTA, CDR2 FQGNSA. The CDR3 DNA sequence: TGTGCCAGCAGCGTCTGGGGACAGAATGAAAAACTGTTTTTT. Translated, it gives CASSVWGQNEKLFF. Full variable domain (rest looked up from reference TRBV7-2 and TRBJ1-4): GAGVSQSPSNKVTEKGKDVELRCDPISGHTALYWYRQSLGQGLEFLIYFQGNSAPDKSGLPSDRFSAERTGGSVSTLTIQRTQQEDSAVYLCASSVWGQNEKLFFGSGTQLSVL.

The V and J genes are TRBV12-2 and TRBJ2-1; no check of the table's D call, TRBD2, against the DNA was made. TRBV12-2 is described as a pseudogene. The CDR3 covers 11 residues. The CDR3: CASRFTGEQFF. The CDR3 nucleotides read TGTGCAAGTCGCTTCACGGGAGAGCAGTTCTTC.

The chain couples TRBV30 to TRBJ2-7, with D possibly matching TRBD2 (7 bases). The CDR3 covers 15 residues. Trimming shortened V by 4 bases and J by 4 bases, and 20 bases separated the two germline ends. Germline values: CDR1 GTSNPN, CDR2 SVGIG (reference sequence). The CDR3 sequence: CAWKRERGGPYEQYF. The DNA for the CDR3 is TGTGCCTGGAAGAGGGAGAGGGGGGGACCTTACGAGCAGTACTTC.

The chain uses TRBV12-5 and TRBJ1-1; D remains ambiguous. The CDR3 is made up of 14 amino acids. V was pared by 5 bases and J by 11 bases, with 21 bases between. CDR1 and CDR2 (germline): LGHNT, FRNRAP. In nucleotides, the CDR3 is TGTGCTAGTGGTCCGCCGGGTTTTCCGCTTCGCGCTTTCTTT. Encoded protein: CASGPPGFPLRAFF.

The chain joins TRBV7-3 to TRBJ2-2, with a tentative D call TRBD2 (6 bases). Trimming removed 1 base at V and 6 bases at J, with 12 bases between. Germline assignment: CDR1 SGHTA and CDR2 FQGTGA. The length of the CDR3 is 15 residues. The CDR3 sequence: CASSLSLGGSGELFF. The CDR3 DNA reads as TGTGCCAGCAGCTTAAGCCTGGGGGGATCCGGGGAGCTGTTTTTT.

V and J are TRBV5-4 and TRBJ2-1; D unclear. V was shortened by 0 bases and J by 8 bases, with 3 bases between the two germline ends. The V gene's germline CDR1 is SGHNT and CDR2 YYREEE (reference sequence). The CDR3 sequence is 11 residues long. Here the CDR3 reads CASSLAYEQFF. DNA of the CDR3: TGTGCCAGCAGCTTGGCCTATGAGCAGTTCTTC. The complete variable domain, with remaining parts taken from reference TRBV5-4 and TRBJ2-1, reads ETGVTQSPTHLIKTRGQQVTLRCSSQSGHNTVSWYQQALGQGPQFIFQYYREEENGRGNFPPRFSGLQFPNYSSELNVNALELDDSALYLCASSLAYEQFFGPGTRLTVL.

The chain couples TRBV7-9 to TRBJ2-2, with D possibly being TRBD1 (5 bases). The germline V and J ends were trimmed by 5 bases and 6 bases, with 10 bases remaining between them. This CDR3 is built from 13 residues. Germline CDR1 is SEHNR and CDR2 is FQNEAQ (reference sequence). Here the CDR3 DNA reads TGTGCCAGCAGCACCACAGGCCCCGGGGAGCTGTTTTTT. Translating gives CASSTTGPGELFF. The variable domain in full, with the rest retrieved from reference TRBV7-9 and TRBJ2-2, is DTGVSQNPRHKITKRGQNVTFRCDPISEHNRLYWYRQTLGQGPEFLTYFQNEAQLEKSRLLSDRFSAERPKGSFSTLEIQRTEQGDSAMYLCASSTTGPGELFFGEGSRLTVL.